A single sample is the source of the 21 T cell receptor beta chains below, sequenced in a study of CD4 T cells in relation to SARS-CoV-2 and coronaviruses. These receptors' antigens are unknown. CD4+ T cells from unexposed donors were obtained before the COVID-19 pandemic (2011-2018). The cells were cultured for less than twelve days before CD4+ T cells were isolated. The protocol was immunoSEQ multiplex PCR, while the TCRdb copy is restricted to in-frame clones and leaves out a portion. The data hold about 18,000 clones, with 74% observed a single time. The sample comprised CD4+ T cells from PBMCs, cultured in vitro. The receptors here all came from a human donor in good health.

This chain uses TRBV12-5 with TRBJ1-6; D is uncertain. The CDR3 consists of 13 residues. V shed 6 bases and J shed 4 bases, with 7 bases lying between them. Germline V gene data show CDR1 as LGHNT and CDR2 as FRNRAP. The CDR3 nucleotides read TGTGCTAGTGGCCTAGCTTATAATTCACCCCTCCACTTT. It yields the protein CASGLAYNSPLHF.

The J gene is TRBJ1-6, the V gene TRBV30; 11 bases map to TRBD1. V shed 5 bases and J 6 bases; nucleotides not matched to a gene: 6. The CDR3 loop spans 15 amino acids. Germline lookup yields CDR1 GTSNPN and CDR2 SVGIG (reference sequence). The CDR3 region has the DNA TGTGCCTGGGTAGGGACAGGGGGTCCTAATTCACCCCTCCACTTT. Translation: CAWVGTGGPNSPLHF.

The V and J genes are TRBV7-9 and TRBJ2-7; TRBD1 might be the D (5 bases). Trimming left V 2 bases short and J 9 bases short, with 14 bases between. The CDR3 sequence is 13 residues long. The germline V gene has CDR1 SEHNR and CDR2 FQNEAQ (reference sequence). The DNA for the CDR3 is TGTGCCAGCAGCTTACCGAGGACACTCGGGCAGTACTTC. As protein: CASSLPRTLGQYF.

The gene calls are TRBV27 and TRBJ2-7; D not resolved. Germline V gene lookup returns CDR1 MNHEY and CDR2 SMNVEV (reference sequence). The CDR3 is 13 amino acids. V was clipped by 5 bases and J by 0 bases, with 8 bases between them. CDR3 protein: CASSRRHSYEQYF. CDR3 DNA: TGTGCCAGCAGTAGACGCCACTCCTACGAGCAGTACTTC.

This clone occurred a few times. The chain combines TRBV28 with TRBJ2-7, with TRBD2 matching over 10 bases. This CDR3 has 18 residues. CDR1 is MDHEN and CDR2 is SYDVKM in the germline V gene. Trimming at V came to 3 bases and at J to 0 bases, leaving 11 bases not matched to a gene. In nucleotides, the CDR3 is TGTGCCAGCAGTTTCTACCTCGGTCTAGCGGGAGACTCCTACGAGCAGTACTTC. It specifies CASSFYLGLAGDSYEQYF. Drawing the rest from reference TRBV28 and TRBJ2-7, the complete variable domain is DVKVTQSSRYLVKRTGEKVFLECVQDMDHENMFWYRQDPGLGLRLIYFSYDVKMKEKGDIPEGYSVSREKKERFSLILESASTNQTSMYLCASSFYLGLAGDSYEQYFGPGTRLTVT.

The rearrangement links TRBV19 to TRBJ2-3; D unresolved. Trimming took 5 bases from V and 3 from J, leaving 9 bases between them. The V gene's germline CDR1 is LNHDA and CDR2 SQIVND (reference sequence). The CDR3 spans 13 residues. This CDR3 reads CASSSSGTDTQYF. The DNA of the CDR3 is TGTGCCAGTAGTTCCTCCGGGACAGATACGCAGTATTTT.

The chain carries TRBV19 and TRBJ1-1; TRBD1 matches at 7 bases. Looked up from germline, CDR1 is LNHDA and CDR2 is SQIVND (reference sequence). After removal of 5 bases from V and 1 base from J, the junction contained 7 bases not matched to a gene. The CDR3 has 15 amino acids. CDR3 protein: CASSGGGRGNTEAFF. The DNA for the CDR3 is TGTGCCAGTAGTGGAGGGGGCAGGGGGAACACTGAAGCTTTCTTT.

This sequence joins TRBV2 and TRBJ1-4, with D possibly being TRBD1 (6 bases). This CDR3 region has 15 residues. V lost 3 bases and J lost 11, with 19 bases in between. The V gene's germline CDR1 is SNHLY and CDR2 FYNNEI. CDR3 nucleotide sequence: TGTGCCAGCAGTGATAGGCAGGAGGGGGGAGAGAAACTGTTTTTT. As protein: CASSDRQEGGEKLFF. Together with reference TRBV2 and TRBJ1-4, the CDR3 gives the full variable domain: EPEVTQTPSHQVTQMGQEVILRCVPISNHLYFYWYRQILGQKVEFLVSFYNNEISEKSEIFDDQFSVERPDGSNFTLKIRSTKLEDSAMYFCASSDRQEGGEKLFFGSGTQLSVL.

DNA for the CDR3: TGTGCCACCAGCCCCGGGACACCGAATTCACCCCTCCACTTT. This codes for CATSPGTPNSPLHF. This chain links TRBV24-1 with TRBJ1-6; a weak D match, TRBD1 (6 bases). The CDR3 runs to 14 residues. Germline V gene data show CDR1 as KGHDR and CDR2 as SFDVKD. V lost 7 bases and J lost 7, with 13 bases in between.

J is TRBJ1-2 and V is TRBV7-9; TRBD1 might be the D (5 bases). This CDR3 comprises 13 residues. V gave up 5 bases and J gave up 7 bases, with 14 bases separating them. Germline values: CDR1 SEHNR, CDR2 FQNEAQ (reference sequence). The CDR3 here is CASSRGENGGYTF. The DNA for the CDR3 is TGTGCCAGCAGCCGAGGGGAAAATGGTGGCTACACCTTC.

In its sample, this clone was seen a few times. The genes are TRBV19 and TRBJ2-1, with 7 positions matching TRBD1. There are 13 residues in the CDR3. CDR1 and CDR2 (germline): LNHDA, SQIVND (reference sequence). V shed 10 bases, J shed 3 bases, and the junction held 6 bases outside the gene matches. CDR3 amino acids: CATQTGNYNEQFF. In DNA, the CDR3 is TGTGCCACCCAGACAGGGAACTACAATGAGCAGTTCTTC.

The gene calls are TRBV5-1 and TRBJ1-3, with no clear D. Trimming took off 3 bases at V and 0 bases at J, with 10 bases between the two ends. In germline, CDR1 is SGHRS, CDR2 YFSETQ. The CDR3 loop spans 15 amino acids. CDR3 amino acids: CASSSGRSSGNTIYF. The CDR3 DNA follows: TGCGCCAGCAGCTCCGGCAGATCCTCTGGAAACACCATATATTTT.

The CDR3, as DNA: TGTGCCAGCAGCTTACGGGATGGTGGGACCCAGTACTTC. Translation: CASSLRDGGTQYF. V usage is TRBV11-1 and J usage is TRBJ2-5; tentatively, D is TRBD2 (5 bases). Germline loops: CDR1 SGHAT, CDR2 FQDESV (reference sequence). V was cut by 2 bases and J by 7 bases, with 11 bases left in between. The CDR3 consists of 13 residues.

The genes are TRBV19 and TRBJ1-1; 8 positions agree with TRBD1. CDR1 LNHDA and CDR2 SQIVND come from the germline V gene (reference sequence). Trimming took 2 bases from V and 0 from J; bases not matched to a gene: 2. The CDR3 length is 15 residues. The CDR3 DNA reads as TGTGCCAGTAGTATACAGGGGGCGATGAACACTGAAGCTTTCTTT. Translation: CASSIQGAMNTEAFF.

DNA for the CDR3: TGTGCCAGCAGCTTAAAATTGGGGTCAGAGGAGCAGTACTTC. This encodes CASSLKLGSEEQYF. The rearrangement links TRBV5-4 to TRBJ2-7; D is undetermined. This CDR3 has 14 amino acids. The germline gives CDR1 SGHNT, CDR2 YYREEE (reference sequence). The V and J ends lost 2 bases and 7 bases respectively, with 16 bases between them.

On this clone: The DNA is left out, because the CDR3 cannot be placed on it with certainty; the CDR3 is given as TCRdb lists it. The chain employs TRBV24-1 and TRBJ2-1. With termini counted, the CDR3 has 14 amino acids. The V gene's germline CDR1 is KGHDR and CDR2 SFDVKD. The CDR3 loop is CATSGSNFGNEQFF.

A few counts support this clone. This chain links TRBV7-3 with TRBJ2-1; D is possibly TRBD2 (6 bases). This CDR3 spans 16 amino acids. Germline V gives CDR1 SGHTA, CDR2 FQGTGA. V lost 2 bases, J lost 7 bases, and 18 bases lay in between. CDR3 sequence reads: CASSLLGLSGGNEQFF. The CDR3 nucleotides are TGTGCCAGCAGCTTACTTGGTTTGTCTGGAGGGAATGAGCAGTTCTTC.

The chain recombines TRBV6-5 with TRBJ1-1; D uncertain. The ends were cut back, 8 bases at V and 0 bases at J, with 10 bases in the middle. CDR1 is MNHEY and CDR2 is SVGAGI in the germline V gene. The CDR3 has 13 amino acids. The CDR3 DNA follows: TGTGCCAGCCGCCAGAGCATGAACACTGAAGCTTTCTTT. Translated, it gives CASRQSMNTEAFF.

The chain couples TRBV5-1 to TRBJ1-2; 9 positions match TRBD1. The V and J ends lost 0 bases and 3 bases, in that order; junction bases with no gene match: 6. This CDR3 has 16 amino acids. Germline V gene lookup returns CDR1 SGHRS and CDR2 YFSETQ. CDR3: CASSLDTGGVDYGYTF. The CDR3 DNA reads TGCGCCAGCAGCTTGGATACAGGGGGCGTCGACTATGGCTACACCTTC.

This sequence joins TRBV19 and TRBJ2-2, with D hard to call. The CDR3 has 14 residues. Germline V gene sequence: CDR1 LNHDA, CDR2 SQIVND (reference sequence). Trimming took 1 base from V and 6 from J, leaving 9 bases between them. The CDR3 DNA reads TGTGCCAGTAGTATAGGTTGGATAGCCGGGGAGCTGTTTTTT. Encoded protein: CASSIGWIAGELFF.

The table lists this clone with a few counts. The rearrangement links TRBV2 to TRBJ1-6; D is uncertain. The CDR3 length is 14 residues. CDR1 is SNHLY and CDR2 is FYNNEI in the germline V gene. V dropped 3 bases and J dropped 5 bases, with 8 bases sitting between them. CDR3 region: CASSDLRNNSPLHF. The CDR3 DNA sequence: TGTGCCAGCAGTGACTTACGGAATAATTCACCCCTCCACTTT.